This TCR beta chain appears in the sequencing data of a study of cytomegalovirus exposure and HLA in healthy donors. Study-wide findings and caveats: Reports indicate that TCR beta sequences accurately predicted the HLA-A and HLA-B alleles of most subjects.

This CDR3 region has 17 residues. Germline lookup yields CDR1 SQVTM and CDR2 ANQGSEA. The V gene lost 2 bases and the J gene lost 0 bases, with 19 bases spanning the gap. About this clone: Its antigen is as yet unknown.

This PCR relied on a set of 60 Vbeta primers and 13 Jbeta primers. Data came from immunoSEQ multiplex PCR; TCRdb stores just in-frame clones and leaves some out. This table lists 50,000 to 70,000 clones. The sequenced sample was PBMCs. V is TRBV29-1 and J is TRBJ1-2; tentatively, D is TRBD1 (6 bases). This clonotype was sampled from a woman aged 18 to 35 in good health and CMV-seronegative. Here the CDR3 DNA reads TGCAGCGTTGAACCCCCCGCAGTACAGGGAACTAACTATGGCTACACCTTC. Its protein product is CSVEPPAVQGTNYGYTF. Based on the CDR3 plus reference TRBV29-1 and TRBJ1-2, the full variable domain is SAVISQKPSRDICQRGTSLTIQCQVDSQVTMMFWYRQQPGQSLTLIATANQGSEATYESGFVIDKFPISRPNLTFSTLTVSNMSPEDSSIYLCSVEPPAVQGTNYGYTFGSGTRLTVV.